The rows below give T cell receptor beta chains drawn from one sample of a study of cytomegalovirus exposure and HLA in healthy donors. Libraries were prepared by immunoSEQ multiplex PCR; TCRdb keeps only in-frame clonotypes and omits some of them. The table has over 150,000 clones, approximately 80% seen once. The sequenced sample was PBMCs. The source of these receptors is a young man in good health and CMV-seropositive. Each CDR3 is given with its conserved first and last residue. The D gene is left open where the match is weak. Clone size, where shown, is once, few, many, or a class for clones that have expanded.

d_call: TRBD1
v_call: TRBV4-3
j_call: TRBJ2-7
clone_size: -
cdr3_aa: CASSQDLYGTGASYEQYF
cdr3_nt: TGCGCCAGCAGCCAAGATCTGTACGGGACAGGGGCTTCCTACGAGCAGTACTTC

d_call: TRBD2
v_call: TRBV6-5
j_call: TRBJ2-1
clone_size: -
cdr3_aa: CASSYWGSGMNEQFF
cdr3_nt: TGTGCCAGCAGTTACTGGGGAAGCGGGATGAATGAGCAGTTCTTC

d_call: -
v_call: TRBV30
j_call: TRBJ2-7
clone_size: -
cdr3_aa: CAWGGSPYEQYF
cdr3_nt: TGTGCCTGGGGCGGATCCCCCTACGAGCAGTACTTC

d_call: TRBD1
v_call: TRBV19
j_call: TRBJ1-5
clone_size: -
cdr3_aa: CASSHMDRGRNQPQHF
cdr3_nt: TGTGCCAGTAGCCATATGGACAGGGGGCGGAATCAGCCCCAGCATTTT

d_call: -
v_call: TRBV5-8
j_call: TRBJ2-1
clone_size: -
cdr3_aa: CASSLRTDNEQFF
cdr3_nt: TGTGCCAGCAGCTTGCGGACAGACAATGAGCAGTTCTTC

d_call: TRBD1
v_call: TRBV6-6
j_call: TRBJ2-1
clone_size: -
cdr3_aa: CASSYRDRENNEQFF
cdr3_nt: TGTGCCAGCAGTTACCGGGACAGGGAAAACAATGAGCAGTTCTTC

d_call: -
v_call: TRBV7-9
j_call: TRBJ1-1
clone_size: once
cdr3_aa: CASSILTEMNTEAFF
cdr3_nt: TGTGCCAGCAGCATACTGACTGAAATGAACACTGAAGCTTTCTTT

d_call: -
v_call: TRBV6-6
j_call: TRBJ2-7
clone_size: -
cdr3_aa: CASSYSKGYEQYF
cdr3_nt: TGTGCCAGCAGTTACTCGAAGGGGTACGAGCAGTACTTC

d_call: TRBD1
v_call: TRBV6-5
j_call: TRBJ1-5
clone_size: once
cdr3_aa: CASSSTGTGHNQPQHF
cdr3_nt: TGTGCCAGCAGTTCCACCGGGACAGGCCACAATCAGCCCCAGCATTTT

d_call: -
v_call: TRBV27
j_call: TRBJ2-7
clone_size: -
cdr3_aa: CASSLLGREQYF
cdr3_nt: TGTGCCAGCAGTTTACTGGGCCGCGAGCAGTACTTC

d_call: TRBD1
v_call: TRBV5-1
j_call: TRBJ1-1
clone_size: -
cdr3_aa: CASSRMGQGVGEAFF
cdr3_nt: TGCGCCAGCAGCCGAATGGGACAGGGGGTAGGTGAAGCTTTCTTT

d_call: TRBD1
v_call: TRBV2
j_call: TRBJ1-5
clone_size: -
cdr3_aa: CASREDRGFQPQHF
cdr3_nt: TGTGCCAGCAGGGAGGACAGGGGGTTTCAGCCCCAGCATTTT

d_call: TRBD1
v_call: TRBV19
j_call: TRBJ2-1
clone_size: -
cdr3_aa: CASSPGTGIDEQFF
cdr3_nt: TGTGCCAGTAGTCCAGGGACAGGGATCGATGAGCAGTTCTTC

d_call: TRBD2
v_call: TRBV28
j_call: TRBJ2-1
clone_size: -
cdr3_aa: CASSLLASGGYNEQFF
cdr3_nt: TGTGCCAGCAGTTTATTGGCTAGCGGGGGGTACAATGAGCAGTTCTTC

d_call: -
v_call: TRBV29-1
j_call: TRBJ2-7
clone_size: -
cdr3_aa: CSVGGDGAPSYEQYF
cdr3_nt: TGCAGCGTTGGGGGAGACGGAGCCCCCAGTTACGAGCAGTACTTC

d_call: -
v_call: TRBV2
j_call: TRBJ1-5
clone_size: -
cdr3_aa: CASSDEVRQPQHF
cdr3_nt: TGTGCCAGCAGTGATGAGGTCCGGCAGCCCCAGCATTTT

d_call: TRBD1
v_call: TRBV5-1
j_call: TRBJ1-1
clone_size: -
cdr3_aa: CASSHTARDRDGMNTEAFF
cdr3_nt: TGCGCCAGCAGCCATACGGCCCGGGACAGGGATGGGATGAACACTGAAGCTTTCTTT

d_call: -
v_call: TRBV6-5
j_call: TRBJ2-7
clone_size: once
cdr3_aa: CASRTNLGGEQYF
cdr3_nt: TGTGCCAGCAGAACTAACTTAGGGGGCGAGCAGTACTTC

d_call: -
v_call: TRBV21-1
j_call: TRBJ1-5
clone_size: few
cdr3_aa: CASGLMRGQYSNQPQHF
cdr3_nt: TGTGCCAGCGGGTTGATGAGGGGACAGTATAGCAATCAGCCCCAGCATTTT

d_call: TRBD2
v_call: TRBV4-2
j_call: TRBJ2-2
clone_size: -
cdr3_aa: CASSQVLAGRTGELFF
cdr3_nt: TGTGCCAGCAGCCAAGTTCTAGCGGGCCGCACCGGGGAGCTGTTTTTT

d_call: -
v_call: TRBV7-9
j_call: TRBJ2-7
clone_size: -
cdr3_aa: CASSLVTGSYEQYF
cdr3_nt: TGTGCCAGCAGCTTAGTAACAGGCTCCTACGAGCAGTACTTC

d_call: -
v_call: TRBV25-1
j_call: TRBJ1-1
clone_size: few
cdr3_aa: CASRRQAPSEAFF
cdr3_nt: TGTGCCAGCAGGAGACAGGCGCCCTCTGAAGCTTTCTTT

d_call: TRBD1
v_call: TRBV5-1
j_call: TRBJ2-7
clone_size: -
cdr3_aa: CASSFGTGGYEQYF
cdr3_nt: TGCGCCAGCAGCTTTGGGACAGGGGGCTACGAGCAGTACTTC

d_call: -
v_call: TRBV29-1
j_call: TRBJ1-2
clone_size: once
cdr3_aa: CSVGGGGGDGYTF
cdr3_nt: TGCAGCGTTGGGGGGGGTGGAGGCGATGGCTACACCTTC

d_call: TRBD1
v_call: TRBV5-8
j_call: TRBJ1-5
clone_size: -
cdr3_aa: CASSLTRQGALGQPQHF
cdr3_nt: TGTGCCAGCAGTTTGACTCGCCAGGGGGCGCTTGGTCAGCCCCAGCATTTT

d_call: TRBD2
v_call: TRBV19
j_call: TRBJ2-3
clone_size: -
cdr3_aa: CASSIRQRETDTQYF
cdr3_nt: TGTGCCAGTAGTATTCGACAGCGGGAGACAGATACGCAGTATTTT

d_call: TRBD1
v_call: TRBV6-4
j_call: TRBJ1-2
clone_size: -
cdr3_aa: CASSANRGGYYGYTF
cdr3_nt: TGTGCCAGCAGTGCGAACAGGGGAGGTTACTATGGCTACACCTTC

d_call: TRBD2
v_call: TRBV4-1
j_call: TRBJ2-1
clone_size: -
cdr3_aa: CASSLGLAGVYEQFF
cdr3_nt: TGCGCCAGCAGCCTAGGACTAGCGGGAGTTTATGAGCAGTTCTTC

d_call: -
v_call: TRBV7-2
j_call: TRBJ1-5
clone_size: -
cdr3_aa: CASSFGPQNQPQHF
cdr3_nt: TGTGCCAGCAGCTTTGGGCCGCAAAATCAGCCCCAGCATTTT

d_call: -
v_call: TRBV2
j_call: TRBJ1-1
clone_size: -
cdr3_aa: CASSEGQVGTEAFF
cdr3_nt: TGTGCCAGCAGTGAAGGGCAGGTCGGCACTGAAGCTTTCTTT

d_call: TRBD1
v_call: TRBV19
j_call: TRBJ1-5
clone_size: few
cdr3_aa: CASGGTGGNQPQHF
cdr3_nt: TGTGCCAGTGGCGGGACAGGGGGCAATCAGCCCCAGCATTTT

d_call: TRBD1
v_call: TRBV7-8
j_call: TRBJ2-7
clone_size: -
cdr3_aa: CASSAAGGEQYF
cdr3_nt: TGTGCCAGCAGCGCCGCAGGGGGCGAGCAGTACTTC

d_call: -
v_call: TRBV25-1
j_call: TRBJ1-4
clone_size: -
cdr3_aa: CASSEDKGLNEKLFF
cdr3_nt: TGTGCCAGCAGTGAAGATAAGGGGCTTAATGAAAAACTGTTTTTT

d_call: TRBD2
v_call: TRBV4-2
j_call: TRBJ2-7
clone_size: -
cdr3_aa: CASSQDPAGGPRYEQYF
cdr3_nt: TGTGCCAGCAGCCAAGATCCAGCGGGAGGGCCTAGGTACGAGCAGTACTTC

d_call: TRBD1
v_call: TRBV27
j_call: TRBJ1-5
clone_size: -
cdr3_aa: CASSSRTGFNQPQHF
cdr3_nt: TGTGCCAGCAGCTCGCGGACAGGGTTTAATCAGCCCCAGCATTTT

d_call: TRBD1
v_call: TRBV5-1
j_call: TRBJ2-7
clone_size: -
cdr3_aa: CASSLATGQGYEQYF
cdr3_nt: TGCGCCAGCAGCTTGGCTACGGGACAGGGGTACGAGCAGTACTTC

d_call: TRBD2
v_call: TRBV11-3
j_call: TRBJ2-1
clone_size: -
cdr3_aa: CASSPRLAGVYEQFF
cdr3_nt: TGTGCCAGCAGCCCCCGGCTAGCGGGAGTTTATGAGCAGTTCTTC

d_call: -
v_call: TRBV5-1
j_call: TRBJ1-5
clone_size: -
cdr3_aa: CASSLGPGSNQPQHF
cdr3_nt: TGCGCCAGCAGCTTGGGGCCAGGTAGCAATCAGCCCCAGCATTTT

d_call: TRBD1
v_call: TRBV6-1
j_call: TRBJ2-4
clone_size: -
cdr3_aa: CASRDRGLAKNSQYF
cdr3_nt: TGTGCCAGCAGGGACAGGGGGCTAGCCAAAAACAGTCAGTACTTC

d_call: TRBD2
v_call: TRBV5-1
j_call: TRBJ2-5
clone_size: -
cdr3_aa: CASSSGTNQETQYF
cdr3_nt: TGCGCCAGCAGCTCCGGGACTAACCAAGAGACCCAGTACTTC

d_call: -
v_call: TRBV4-1
j_call: TRBJ1-2
clone_size: -
cdr3_aa: CASTPAGGRGYTF
cdr3_nt: TGCGCCAGCACCCCTGCGGGGGGCCGGGGCTACACCTTC

d_call: -
v_call: TRBV5-1
j_call: TRBJ2-2
clone_size: -
cdr3_aa: CASSLVLTGTGELFF
cdr3_nt: TGCGCCAGCAGCTTGGTTTTGACAGGCACCGGGGAGCTGTTTTTT

d_call: -
v_call: TRBV5-1
j_call: TRBJ2-2
clone_size: few
cdr3_aa: CASSLSVSANTGELFF
cdr3_nt: TGCGCCAGCAGCTTAAGTGTATCGGCGAACACCGGGGAGCTGTTTTTT

d_call: -
v_call: TRBV6-5
j_call: TRBJ2-3
clone_size: -
cdr3_aa: CASSRNGLDTQYF
cdr3_nt: TGTGCCAGCAGTCGCAACGGGTTAGATACGCAGTATTTT

d_call: -
v_call: TRBV9
j_call: TRBJ2-2
clone_size: -
cdr3_aa: CASSVAGIGGELFF
cdr3_nt: TGTGCCAGCAGCGTAGCAGGGATTGGCGGGGAGCTGTTTTTT

d_call: -
v_call: TRBV5-6
j_call: TRBJ2-7
clone_size: -
cdr3_aa: CASKTLGPFNEQYF
cdr3_nt: TGTGCCAGCAAAACTCTGGGCCCTTTCAACGAGCAGTACTTC

d_call: -
v_call: TRBV7-2
j_call: TRBJ1-5
clone_size: -
cdr3_aa: CASSLGGTRNQPQHF
cdr3_nt: TGTGCCAGCAGCTTAGGTGGGACAAGGAATCAGCCCCAGCATTTT

d_call: -
v_call: TRBV11-2
j_call: TRBJ2-1
clone_size: -
cdr3_aa: CASSLGSIEQFF
cdr3_nt: TGTGCCAGCAGCTTAGGGTCTATTGAGCAGTTCTTC

d_call: TRBD1
v_call: TRBV7-9
j_call: TRBJ2-1
clone_size: -
cdr3_aa: CASSNPGTDLNEQFF
cdr3_nt: TGTGCCAGCAGCAACCCTGGGACAGATCTAAATGAGCAGTTCTTC

d_call: -
v_call: TRBV5-1
j_call: TRBJ2-1
clone_size: -
cdr3_aa: CASSLSQRNPSVHEQFF
cdr3_nt: TGCGCCAGCAGCTTGAGTCAGCGAAACCCTTCTGTTCATGAGCAGTTCTTC

d_call: TRBD1
v_call: TRBV6-6
j_call: TRBJ2-1
clone_size: -
cdr3_aa: CASSQGARQFF
cdr3_nt: TGTGCCAGCAGTCAGGGGGCAAGGCAGTTCTTC

d_call: -
v_call: TRBV6-5
j_call: TRBJ1-5
clone_size: -
cdr3_aa: CASSYGRNQPQHF
cdr3_nt: TGTGCCAGCAGTTACGGGCGCAATCAGCCCCAGCATTTT

d_call: TRBD1
v_call: TRBV6-6
j_call: TRBJ1-6
clone_size: -
cdr3_aa: CASSYPGGLNSPLHF
cdr3_nt: TGTGCCAGCAGTTACCCAGGGGGCCTAAATTCACCCCTCCACTTT

d_call: TRBD1
v_call: TRBV11-2
j_call: TRBJ2-1
clone_size: once
cdr3_aa: CASTDRGTYNEQFF
cdr3_nt: TGTGCCAGCACCGACAGGGGAACGTACAATGAGCAGTTCTTC

d_call: -
v_call: TRBV7-9
j_call: TRBJ2-7
clone_size: -
cdr3_aa: CASSERGAGGYEQYF
cdr3_nt: TGTGCCAGCAGCGAAAGGGGGGCAGGGGGCTACGAGCAGTACTTC